This passage covers 7 T cell receptor beta chains from one sample sequenced in a study of T cell repertoires in cytomegalovirus infection. Via MiXCR, TCRdb re-called the reads, giving one row per CDR3 protein. The sample shows about 320,000 distinct CDR3 sequences, more than 8% of them seen only once. The sample taken for sequencing was PBMCs. These receptors were obtained from a human donor in good health (CMV status not recorded). Some clones in this sample may be carry-over from other donors' samples.

This clonotype has ten or more counts. The CDR3 DNA sequence: TGTGCCAGCAGCTCGGGGGCGGGGCGCCATGAGCAGTTCTTC. Amino acids: CASSSGAGRHEQFF. The rearrangement joins TRBV7-2 to TRBJ2-1; D may correspond to TRBD1 or TRBD2 (6 bases each). Looked up from germline, CDR1 is SGHTA and CDR2 is FQGNSA. This CDR3 contains 14 residues. The V end lost 4 bases, the J end lost 8 bases, and 15 bases lay between the germline ends.

On this clonotype itself: One end of the junction does not line up with germline, which may come from a read error. J is TRBJ2-7 and V is TRBV20-1, with 8 bases matching TRBD2. In germline, CDR1 is DFQATT, CDR2 SNEGSKA (reference sequence). The CDR3 runs to 12 residues. CDR3 region: CSTRRGAYEQYF. The CDR3 bases are TGCAGTACTAGGCGGGGGGCCTACGAGCAGTACTTC.

This clonotype was counted between two and nine times. The J gene is TRBJ1-1, the V gene TRBV11-2; D is uncertain. Looked up from germline, CDR1 is SGHAT and CDR2 is FQNNGV. Deletions cut 5 bases from V and 5 bases from J, with 18 bases between. The CDR3 covers 15 residues. As DNA, the CDR3 is TGTGCCAGCAGCCGTCGGACCCTATTGGGGACTGAAGCTTTCTTT. This sequence encodes CASSRRTLLGTEAFF.

A word on this clonotype: A read error may produce the germline difference seen at one junction end. The chain employs TRBV7-2 and TRBJ1-5; no clear D gene. This CDR3 region has 14 residues. Per the germline V gene, CDR1 is SGHTA and CDR2 is FQGNSA. The CDR3 DNA sequence: TGTGCCAGCAGCTCGGGTCTAAGGAATCGGCCCCAGCATTTT. Its protein is CASSSGLRNRPQHF.

The V gene is TRBV6-6, the J gene TRBJ1-4; 8 bases are a match to TRBD1. Trimming at V came to 2 bases and at J to 8 bases, leaving 4 bases not matched to a gene. The CDR3 totals 14 residues. CDR1 and CDR2 from the germline V gene are MNHNY and SVGAGI (reference sequence). The CDR3: CASSYQGAGEKLFF. In nucleotides, the CDR3 is TGTGCCAGCAGTTACCAGGGGGCAGGGGAAAAACTGTTTTTT.

The sample holds a few counts of this clonotype. The V gene is TRBV24-1, the J gene TRBJ2-7; maybe TRBD2 (5 bases). Germline loops: CDR1 KGHDR, CDR2 SFDVKD. Trimming took off 7 bases at V and 7 bases at J, with 16 bases between the two ends. CDR3 length: 13 residues. Here the CDR3 DNA reads TGTGCCACCAGGAACCGGGCCTCGGGGGAGCAGTACTTC. This codes for CATRNRASGEQYF.

The chain recombines TRBV11-2 with TRBJ2-7; D is perhaps TRBD2 (5 bases). The CDR3 loop spans 16 amino acids. Germline loops: CDR1 SGHAT, CDR2 FQNNGV. The ends were cut back, 5 bases at V and 3 bases at J, with 20 bases in the middle. The CDR3 region has the DNA TGTGCCAGCAGCCCCCTTAAATGGACGGGAATCTACGAGCAGTACTTC. Its translation: CASSPLKWTGIYEQYF. Together with reference TRBV11-2 and TRBJ2-7, the CDR3 gives the full variable domain: EAGVAQSPRYKIIEKRQSVAFWCNPISGHATLYWYQQILGQGPKLLIQFQNNGVVDDSQLPKDRFSAERLKGVDSTLKIQPAKLEDSAVYLCASSPLKWTGIYEQYFGPGTRLTVT.